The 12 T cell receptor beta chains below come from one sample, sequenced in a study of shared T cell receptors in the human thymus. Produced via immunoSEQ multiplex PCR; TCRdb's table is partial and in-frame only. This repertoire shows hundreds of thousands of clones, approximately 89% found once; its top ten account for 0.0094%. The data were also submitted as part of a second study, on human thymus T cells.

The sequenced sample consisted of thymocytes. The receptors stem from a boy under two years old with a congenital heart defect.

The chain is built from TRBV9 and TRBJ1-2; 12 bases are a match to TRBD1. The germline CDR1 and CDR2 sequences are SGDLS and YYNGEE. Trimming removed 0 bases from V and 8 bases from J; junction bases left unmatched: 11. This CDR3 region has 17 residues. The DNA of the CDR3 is TGTGCCAGCAGCGTAGGTTCGGGGACAGGGGGCATGGGAGGCTACACCTTC. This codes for CASSVGSGTGGMGGYTF.

CDR3 in DNA: TGTGCCACCAGCAGAGAAAGAGAACGCTCCTATAATTCACCCCTCCACTTT. This translates into CATSRERERSYNSPLHF. The chain recombines TRBV15 with TRBJ1-6; D is unclear. V was shortened by 0 bases and J by 0 bases, with 9 bases between the two germline ends. Germline CDR1 is LNHNV and CDR2 is YYDKDF (reference sequence). This CDR3 is built from 17 residues.

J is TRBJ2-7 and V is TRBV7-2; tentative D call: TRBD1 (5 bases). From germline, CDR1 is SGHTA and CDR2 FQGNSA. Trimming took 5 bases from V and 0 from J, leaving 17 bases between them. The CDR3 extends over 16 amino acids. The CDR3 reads CASSPLDSLSSYEQYF. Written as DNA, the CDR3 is TGTGCCAGCAGCCCCTTAGACAGTTTGAGCTCCTACGAGCAGTACTTC.

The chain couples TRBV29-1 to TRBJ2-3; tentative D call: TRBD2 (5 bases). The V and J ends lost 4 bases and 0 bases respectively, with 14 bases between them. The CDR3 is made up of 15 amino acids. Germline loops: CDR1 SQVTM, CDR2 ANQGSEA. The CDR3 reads CSVGALTGSTDTQYF. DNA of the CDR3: TGCAGCGTTGGGGCGCTAACGGGGAGCACAGATACGCAGTATTTT.

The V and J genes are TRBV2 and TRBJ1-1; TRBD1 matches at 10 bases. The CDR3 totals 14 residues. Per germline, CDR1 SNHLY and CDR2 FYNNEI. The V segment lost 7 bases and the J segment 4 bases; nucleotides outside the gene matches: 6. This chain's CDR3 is CASKRDRGSTEAFF. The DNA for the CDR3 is TGTGCCAGCAAGAGGGACAGGGGATCCACTGAAGCTTTCTTT.

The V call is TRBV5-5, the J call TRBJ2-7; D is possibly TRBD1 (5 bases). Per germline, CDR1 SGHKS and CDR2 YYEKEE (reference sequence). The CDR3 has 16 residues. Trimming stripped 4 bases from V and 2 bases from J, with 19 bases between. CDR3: CASSTGTTITPYEQYF. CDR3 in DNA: TGTGCCAGCAGCACAGGAACGACAATAACTCCCTACGAGCAGTACTTC.

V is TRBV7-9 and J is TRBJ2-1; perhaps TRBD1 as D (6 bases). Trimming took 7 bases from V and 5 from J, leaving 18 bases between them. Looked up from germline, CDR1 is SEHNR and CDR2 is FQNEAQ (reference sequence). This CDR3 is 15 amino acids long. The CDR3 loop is CASKNQDRANNEQFF. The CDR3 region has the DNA TGTGCCAGCAAAAATCAGGACAGAGCAAACAATGAGCAGTTCTTC.

CDR3 protein: CASSVGPVDQPQHF. The DNA for the CDR3 is TGTGCCAGCAGCGTAGGCCCAGTGGATCAGCCCCAGCATTTT. The chain carries TRBV9 and TRBJ1-5; D gene uncertain. CDR3 length equals 14 residues. With 0 bases removed from V and 5 bases from J, the gap between germline ends came to 9 bases. The germline gives CDR1 SGDLS, CDR2 YYNGEE.

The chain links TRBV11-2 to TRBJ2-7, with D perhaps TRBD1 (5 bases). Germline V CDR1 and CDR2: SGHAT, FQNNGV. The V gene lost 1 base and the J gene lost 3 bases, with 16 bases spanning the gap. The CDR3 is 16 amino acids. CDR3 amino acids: CASSLGHRSQRYEQYF. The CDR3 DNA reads TGTGCCAGCAGCTTAGGGCACAGGTCCCAGCGCTACGAGCAGTACTTC.

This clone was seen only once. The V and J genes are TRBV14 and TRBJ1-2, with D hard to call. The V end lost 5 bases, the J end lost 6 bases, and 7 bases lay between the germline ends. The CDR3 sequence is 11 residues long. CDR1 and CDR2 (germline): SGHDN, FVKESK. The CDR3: CASSARNGYTF. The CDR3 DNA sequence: TGTGCCAGCAGCGCGAGAAATGGCTACACCTTC.

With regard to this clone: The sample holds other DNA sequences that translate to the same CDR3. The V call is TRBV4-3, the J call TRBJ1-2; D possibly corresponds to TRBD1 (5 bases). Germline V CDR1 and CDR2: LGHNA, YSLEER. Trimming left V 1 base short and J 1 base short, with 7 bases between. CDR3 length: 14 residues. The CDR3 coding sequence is TGCGCCAGCAGCCAAGGGGGGGGTAACTATGGCTACACCTTC. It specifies CASSQGGGNYGYTF.

CDR3 residues: CASSPSTGSGGYTF. CDR3 sequence (DNA): TGTGCCAGCAGCCCATCTACAGGGAGCGGTGGCTACACCTTC. The chain combines TRBV28 with TRBJ1-2; a weak D match, TRBD1 (6 bases). The CDR3 has 14 residues. From germline, CDR1 is MDHEN and CDR2 SYDVKM. Between the trimmed V and J ends, which lost 6 bases and 7 bases, there was a span of 18 bases.